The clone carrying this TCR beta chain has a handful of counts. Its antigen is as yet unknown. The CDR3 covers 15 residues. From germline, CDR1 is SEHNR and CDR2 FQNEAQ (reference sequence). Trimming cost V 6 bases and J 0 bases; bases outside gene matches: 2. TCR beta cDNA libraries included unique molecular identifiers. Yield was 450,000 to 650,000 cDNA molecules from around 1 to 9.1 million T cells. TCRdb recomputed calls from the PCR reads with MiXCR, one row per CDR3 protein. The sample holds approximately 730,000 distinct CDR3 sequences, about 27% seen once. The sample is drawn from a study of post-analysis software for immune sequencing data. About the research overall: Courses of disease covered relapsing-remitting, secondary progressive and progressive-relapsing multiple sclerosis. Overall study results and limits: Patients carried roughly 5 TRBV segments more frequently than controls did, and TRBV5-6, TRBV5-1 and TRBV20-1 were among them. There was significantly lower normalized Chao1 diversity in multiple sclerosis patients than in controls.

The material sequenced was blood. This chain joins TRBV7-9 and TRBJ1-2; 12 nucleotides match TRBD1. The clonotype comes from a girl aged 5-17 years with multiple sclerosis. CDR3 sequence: CASRGQGAPNYGYTF. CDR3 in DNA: TGTGCCAGCAGGGGACAGGGGGCGCCTAACTATGGCTACACCTTC.